The T cell receptor beta chain under discussion was sequenced for a study of T cell changes during pregnancy in multiple sclerosis. Here immunoSEQ multiplex PCR was the method, and the copy in TCRdb shows in-frame clones only, minus some. The table has tens of thousands of clones, roughly 91% seen once. This clone has a single count. Specimen: CD8+ T cells from peripheral blood mononuclear cells, collected in the third trimester of pregnancy. This sequence was found in a female donor with multiple sclerosis, enrolled in a pregnancy study.

The CDR3 nucleotides are TGTGCCAGCAGCTGGGGGGCCGGGACAGGGGTGTGGGAGCAGTACTTC. Its translation is CASSWGAGTGVWEQYF. The chain has TRBV11-2 and TRBJ2-7; 10 positions agree with TRBD1. Looked up from germline, CDR1 is SGHAT and CDR2 is FQNNGV. V was pared by 4 bases and J by 7 bases, with 13 bases of the junction left unmatched. This CDR3 is built from 16 residues.